This T cell receptor beta chain stems from a study of shared clonotypes between healthy human individuals. Study-level background: Used for every donor were three CD4 naive, three CD4 memory, two CD8 naive and one CD8 memory plate.

Study observations and caveats: All-four-donor shared clonotypes had higher generation probabilities than non-shared clonotypes did. Four donors shared about 4.8% of their naive CD4 clonotypes.

On this clone: Antigen unknown.

The CDR3 extends over 15 amino acids. V shed 4 bases, J shed 1 base, and the junction held 3 bases outside the gene matches. Germline V gene sequence: CDR1 MDHEN, CDR2 SYDVKM. The input for sorted-subset replicate PCRs was around 0.2 ug DNA, 30,000 or so T cell genomes. Only in-frame clones appear in the TCRdb table, and some are missing; sequencing was by immunoSEQ multiplex PCR. This table holds some 2,000,000 clones, 95% found once. The clonotype originates from a man aged 18 to 29 in good health. Sequenced input: naive CD4+ T cells sorted from blood. Subset reported: CD45RA+ positively selected. V gene TRBV28 combines with J gene TRBJ2-2; TRBD2 matches 7 bases. The CDR3 is CASSSGTKNTGELFF. DNA for the CDR3: TGTGCCAGCAGTTCCGGGACTAAGAACACCGGGGAGCTGTTTTTT.